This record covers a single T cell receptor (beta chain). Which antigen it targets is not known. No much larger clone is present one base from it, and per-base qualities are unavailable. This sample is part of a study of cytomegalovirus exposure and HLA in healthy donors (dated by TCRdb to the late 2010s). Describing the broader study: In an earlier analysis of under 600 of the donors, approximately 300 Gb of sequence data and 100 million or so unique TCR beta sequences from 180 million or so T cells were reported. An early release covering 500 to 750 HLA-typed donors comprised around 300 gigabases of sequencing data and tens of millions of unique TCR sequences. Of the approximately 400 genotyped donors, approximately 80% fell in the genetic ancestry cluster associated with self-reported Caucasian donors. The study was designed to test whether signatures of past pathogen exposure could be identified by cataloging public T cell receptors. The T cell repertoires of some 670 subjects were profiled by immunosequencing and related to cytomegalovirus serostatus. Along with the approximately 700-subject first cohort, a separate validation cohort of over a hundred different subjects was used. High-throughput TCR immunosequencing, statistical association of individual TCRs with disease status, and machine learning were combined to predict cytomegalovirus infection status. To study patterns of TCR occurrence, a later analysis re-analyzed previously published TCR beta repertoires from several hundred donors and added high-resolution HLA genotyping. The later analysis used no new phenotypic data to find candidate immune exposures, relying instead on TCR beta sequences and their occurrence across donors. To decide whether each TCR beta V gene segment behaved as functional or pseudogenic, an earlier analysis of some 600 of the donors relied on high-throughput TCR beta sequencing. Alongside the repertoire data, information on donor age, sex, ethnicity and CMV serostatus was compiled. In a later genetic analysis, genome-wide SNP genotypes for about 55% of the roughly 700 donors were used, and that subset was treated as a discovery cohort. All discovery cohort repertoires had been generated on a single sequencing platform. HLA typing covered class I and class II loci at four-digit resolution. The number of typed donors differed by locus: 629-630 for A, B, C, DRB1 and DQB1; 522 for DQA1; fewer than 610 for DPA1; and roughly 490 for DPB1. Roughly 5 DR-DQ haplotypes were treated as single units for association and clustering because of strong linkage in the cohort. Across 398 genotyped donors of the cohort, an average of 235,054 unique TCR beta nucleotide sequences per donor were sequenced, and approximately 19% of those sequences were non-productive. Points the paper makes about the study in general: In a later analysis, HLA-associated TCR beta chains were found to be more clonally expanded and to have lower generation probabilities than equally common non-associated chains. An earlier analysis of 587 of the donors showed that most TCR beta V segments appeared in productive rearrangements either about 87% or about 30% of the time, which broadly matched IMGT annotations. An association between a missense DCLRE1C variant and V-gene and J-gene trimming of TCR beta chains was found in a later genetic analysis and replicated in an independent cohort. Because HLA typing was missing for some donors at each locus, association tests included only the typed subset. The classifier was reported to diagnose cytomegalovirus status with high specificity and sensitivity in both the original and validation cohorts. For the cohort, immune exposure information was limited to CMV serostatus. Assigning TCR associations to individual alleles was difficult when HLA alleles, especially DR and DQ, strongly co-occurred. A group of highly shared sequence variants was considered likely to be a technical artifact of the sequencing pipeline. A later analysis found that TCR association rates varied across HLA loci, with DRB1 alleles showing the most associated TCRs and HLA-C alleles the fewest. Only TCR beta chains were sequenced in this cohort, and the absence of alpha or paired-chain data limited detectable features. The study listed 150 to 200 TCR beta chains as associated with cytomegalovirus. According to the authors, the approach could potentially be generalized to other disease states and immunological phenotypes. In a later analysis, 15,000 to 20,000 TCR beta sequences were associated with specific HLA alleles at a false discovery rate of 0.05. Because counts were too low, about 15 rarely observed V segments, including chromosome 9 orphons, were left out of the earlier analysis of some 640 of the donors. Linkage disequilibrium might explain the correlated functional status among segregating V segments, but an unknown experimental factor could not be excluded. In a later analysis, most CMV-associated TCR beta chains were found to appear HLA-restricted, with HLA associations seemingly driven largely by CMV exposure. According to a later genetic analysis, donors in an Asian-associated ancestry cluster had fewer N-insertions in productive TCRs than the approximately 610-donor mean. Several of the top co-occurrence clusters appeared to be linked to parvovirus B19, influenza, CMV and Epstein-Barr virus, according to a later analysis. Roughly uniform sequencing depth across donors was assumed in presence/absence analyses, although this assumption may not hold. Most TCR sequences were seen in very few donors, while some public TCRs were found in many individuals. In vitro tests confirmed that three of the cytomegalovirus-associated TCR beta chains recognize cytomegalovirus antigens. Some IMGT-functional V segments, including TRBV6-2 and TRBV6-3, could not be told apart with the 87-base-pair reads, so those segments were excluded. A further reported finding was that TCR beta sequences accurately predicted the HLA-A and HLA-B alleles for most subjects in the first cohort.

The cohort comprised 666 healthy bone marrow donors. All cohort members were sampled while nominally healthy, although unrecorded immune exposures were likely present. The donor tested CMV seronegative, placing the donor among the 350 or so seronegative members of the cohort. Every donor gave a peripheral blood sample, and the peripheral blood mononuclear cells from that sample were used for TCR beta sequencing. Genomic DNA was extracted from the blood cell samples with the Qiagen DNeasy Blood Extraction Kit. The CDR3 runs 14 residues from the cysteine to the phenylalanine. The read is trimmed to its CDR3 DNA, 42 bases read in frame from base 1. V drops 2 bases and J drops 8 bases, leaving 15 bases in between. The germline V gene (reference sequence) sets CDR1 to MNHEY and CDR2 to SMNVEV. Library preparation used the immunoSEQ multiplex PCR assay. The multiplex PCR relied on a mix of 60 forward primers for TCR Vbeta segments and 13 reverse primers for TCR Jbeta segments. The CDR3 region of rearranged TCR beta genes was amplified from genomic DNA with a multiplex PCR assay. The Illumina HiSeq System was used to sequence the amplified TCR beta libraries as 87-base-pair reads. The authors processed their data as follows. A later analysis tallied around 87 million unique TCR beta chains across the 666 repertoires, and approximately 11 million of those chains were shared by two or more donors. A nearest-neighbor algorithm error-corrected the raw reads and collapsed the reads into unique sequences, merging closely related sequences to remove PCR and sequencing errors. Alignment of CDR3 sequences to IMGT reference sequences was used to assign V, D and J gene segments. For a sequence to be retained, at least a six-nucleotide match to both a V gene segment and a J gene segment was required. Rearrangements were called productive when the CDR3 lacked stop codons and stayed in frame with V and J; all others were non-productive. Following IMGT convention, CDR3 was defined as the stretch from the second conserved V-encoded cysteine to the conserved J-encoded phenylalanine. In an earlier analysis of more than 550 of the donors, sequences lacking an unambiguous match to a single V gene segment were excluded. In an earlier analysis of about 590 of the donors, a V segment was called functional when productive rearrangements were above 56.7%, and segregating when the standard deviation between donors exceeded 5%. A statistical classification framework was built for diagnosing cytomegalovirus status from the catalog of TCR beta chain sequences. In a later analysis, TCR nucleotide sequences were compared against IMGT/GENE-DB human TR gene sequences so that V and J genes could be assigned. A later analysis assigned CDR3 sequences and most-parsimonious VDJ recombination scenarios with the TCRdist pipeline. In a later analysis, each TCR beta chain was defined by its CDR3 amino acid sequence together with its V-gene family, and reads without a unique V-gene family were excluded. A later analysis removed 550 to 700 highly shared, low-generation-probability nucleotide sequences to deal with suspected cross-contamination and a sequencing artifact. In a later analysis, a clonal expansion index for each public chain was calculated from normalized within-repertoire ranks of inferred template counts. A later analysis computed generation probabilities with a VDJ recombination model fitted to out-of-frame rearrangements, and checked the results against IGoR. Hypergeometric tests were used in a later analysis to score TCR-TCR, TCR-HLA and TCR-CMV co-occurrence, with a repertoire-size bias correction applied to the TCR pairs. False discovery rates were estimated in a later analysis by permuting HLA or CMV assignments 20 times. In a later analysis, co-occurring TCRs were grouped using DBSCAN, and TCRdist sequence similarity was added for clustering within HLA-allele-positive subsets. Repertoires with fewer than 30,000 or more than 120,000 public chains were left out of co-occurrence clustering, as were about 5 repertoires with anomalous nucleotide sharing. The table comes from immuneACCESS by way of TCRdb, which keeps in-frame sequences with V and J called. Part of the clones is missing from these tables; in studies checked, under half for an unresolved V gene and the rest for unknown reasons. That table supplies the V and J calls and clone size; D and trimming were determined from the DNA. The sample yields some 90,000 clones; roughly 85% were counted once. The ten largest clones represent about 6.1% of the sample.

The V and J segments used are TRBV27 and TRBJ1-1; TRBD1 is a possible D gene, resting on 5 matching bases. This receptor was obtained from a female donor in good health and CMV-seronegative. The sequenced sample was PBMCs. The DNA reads TGTGCCAGCAGTTTAGCGGGGAGGGGTCGGGAAGCTTTCTTT. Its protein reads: CASSLAGRGREAFF.